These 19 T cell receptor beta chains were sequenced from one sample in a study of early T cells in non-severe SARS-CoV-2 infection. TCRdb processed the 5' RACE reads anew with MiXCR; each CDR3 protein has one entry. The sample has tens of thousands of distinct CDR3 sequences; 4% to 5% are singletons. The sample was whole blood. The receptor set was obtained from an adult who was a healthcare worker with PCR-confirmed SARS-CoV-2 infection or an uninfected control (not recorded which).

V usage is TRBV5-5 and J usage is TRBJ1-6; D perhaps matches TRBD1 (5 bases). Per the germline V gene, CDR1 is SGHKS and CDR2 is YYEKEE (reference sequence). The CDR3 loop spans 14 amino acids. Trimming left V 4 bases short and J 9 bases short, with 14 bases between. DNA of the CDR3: TGTGCCAGCAGCCCTGCCAGGGCGCTTTCACCCCTCCACTTT. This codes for CASSPARALSPLHF.

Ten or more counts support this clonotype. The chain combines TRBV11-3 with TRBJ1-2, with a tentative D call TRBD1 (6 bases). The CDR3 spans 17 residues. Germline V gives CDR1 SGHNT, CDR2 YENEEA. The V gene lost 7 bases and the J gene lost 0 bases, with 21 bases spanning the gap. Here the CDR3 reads CASIRGARRRPNYGYTF. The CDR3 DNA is TGTGCCAGCATCCGGGGGGCCCGACGGCGACCTAACTATGGCTACACCTTC.

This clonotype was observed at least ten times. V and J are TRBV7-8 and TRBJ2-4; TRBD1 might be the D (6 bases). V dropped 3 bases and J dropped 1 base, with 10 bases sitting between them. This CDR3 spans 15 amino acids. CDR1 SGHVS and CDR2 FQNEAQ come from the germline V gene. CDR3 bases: TGTGCCAGCAGCTTGGGTCAGGGGGCCAAAAACATTCAGTACTTC. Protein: CASSLGQGAKNIQYF.

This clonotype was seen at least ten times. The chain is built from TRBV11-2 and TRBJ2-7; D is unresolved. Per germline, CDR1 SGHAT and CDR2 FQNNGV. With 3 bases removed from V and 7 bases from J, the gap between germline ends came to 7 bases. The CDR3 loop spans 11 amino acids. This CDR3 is CASSFGREQYF. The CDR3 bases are TGTGCCAGCAGCTTTGGGCGAGAGCAGTACTTC. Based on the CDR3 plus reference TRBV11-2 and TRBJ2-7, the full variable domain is EAGVAQSPRYKIIEKRQSVAFWCNPISGHATLYWYQQILGQGPKLLIQFQNNGVVDDSQLPKDRFSAERLKGVDSTLKIQPAKLEDSAVYLCASSFGREQYFGPGTRLTVT.

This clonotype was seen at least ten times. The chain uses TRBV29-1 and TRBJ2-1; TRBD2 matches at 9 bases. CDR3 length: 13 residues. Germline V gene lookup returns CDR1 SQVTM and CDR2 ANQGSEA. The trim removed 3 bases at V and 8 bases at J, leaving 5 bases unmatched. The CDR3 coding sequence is TGCAGCGTTGAGCGGGGGGGGAGGTATGAGCAGTTCTTC. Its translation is CSVERGGRYEQFF.

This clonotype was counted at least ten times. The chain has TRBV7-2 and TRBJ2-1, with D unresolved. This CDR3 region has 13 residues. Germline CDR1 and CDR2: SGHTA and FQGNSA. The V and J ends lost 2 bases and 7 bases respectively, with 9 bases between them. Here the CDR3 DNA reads TGTGCCAGCAGCTTATTCCGTGTGAATGAGCAGTTCTTC. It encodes CASSLFRVNEQFF.

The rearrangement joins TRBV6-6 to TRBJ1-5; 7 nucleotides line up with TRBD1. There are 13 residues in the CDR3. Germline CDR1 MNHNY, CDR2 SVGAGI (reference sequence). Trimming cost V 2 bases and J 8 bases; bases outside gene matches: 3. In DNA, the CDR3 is TGTGCCAGCAGTTACGACAGGGCGGAGCCCCAGCATTTT. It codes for CASSYDRAEPQHF.

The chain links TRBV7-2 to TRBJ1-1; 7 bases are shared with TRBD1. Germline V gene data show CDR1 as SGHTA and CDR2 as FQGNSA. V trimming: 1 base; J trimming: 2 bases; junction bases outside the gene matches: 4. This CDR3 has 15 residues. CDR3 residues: CASSLVGGRNTEAFF. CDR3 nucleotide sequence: TGTGCCAGCAGCTTAGTAGGGGGCAGAAACACTGAAGCTTTCTTT.

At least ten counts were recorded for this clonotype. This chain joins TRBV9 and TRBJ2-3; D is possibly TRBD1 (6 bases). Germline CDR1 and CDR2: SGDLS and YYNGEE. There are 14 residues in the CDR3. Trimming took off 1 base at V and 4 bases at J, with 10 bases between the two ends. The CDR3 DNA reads TGTGCCAGCAGCGTAAAGGACAGAGCAGATACGCAGTATTTT. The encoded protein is CASSVKDRADTQYF.

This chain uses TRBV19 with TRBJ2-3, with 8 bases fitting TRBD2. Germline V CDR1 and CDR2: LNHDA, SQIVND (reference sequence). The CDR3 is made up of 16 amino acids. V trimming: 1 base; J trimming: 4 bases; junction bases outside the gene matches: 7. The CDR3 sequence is CASSIVPGGPADTQYF. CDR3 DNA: TGTGCCAGTAGTATAGTACCGGGGGGGCCTGCAGATACGCAGTATTTT.

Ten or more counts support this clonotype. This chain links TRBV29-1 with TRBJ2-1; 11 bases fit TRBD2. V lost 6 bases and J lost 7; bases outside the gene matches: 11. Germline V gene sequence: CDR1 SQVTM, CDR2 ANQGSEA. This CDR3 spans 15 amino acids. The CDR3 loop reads CSVVSGGGSWNEQFF. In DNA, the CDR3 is TGCAGCGTCGTTAGCGGGGGGGGATCTTGGAATGAGCAGTTCTTC.

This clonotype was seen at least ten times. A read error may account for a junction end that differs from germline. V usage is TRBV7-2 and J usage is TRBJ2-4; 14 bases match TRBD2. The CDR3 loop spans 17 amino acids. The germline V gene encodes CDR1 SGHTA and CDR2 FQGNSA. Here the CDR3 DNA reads TGTGCCAGCAGCCTATCGACTAGCGGGGGGGCCAGAAACATTCAGTACTTC. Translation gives CASSLSTSGGARNIQYF.

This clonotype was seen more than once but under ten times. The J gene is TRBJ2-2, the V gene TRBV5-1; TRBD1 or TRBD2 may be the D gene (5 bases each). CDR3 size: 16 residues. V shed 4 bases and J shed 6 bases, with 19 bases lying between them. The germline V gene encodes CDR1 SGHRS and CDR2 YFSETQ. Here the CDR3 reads CASSASPGTNAGELFF. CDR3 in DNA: TGCGCCAGCAGCGCCTCACCCGGGACCAACGCCGGGGAGCTGTTTTTT.

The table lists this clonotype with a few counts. In DNA, the CDR3 is TGTGCCAGCAGCGTAGCTTTGGGACTAGGAGGGGAGACCCAGTACTTC. Encoded protein: CASSVALGLGGETQYF. This chain uses TRBV9 with TRBJ2-5, with 8 positions matching TRBD2. This CDR3 has 16 amino acids. Germline lookup yields CDR1 SGDLS and CDR2 YYNGEE. Trimming removed 0 bases from V and 5 bases from J; junction bases left unmatched: 9.

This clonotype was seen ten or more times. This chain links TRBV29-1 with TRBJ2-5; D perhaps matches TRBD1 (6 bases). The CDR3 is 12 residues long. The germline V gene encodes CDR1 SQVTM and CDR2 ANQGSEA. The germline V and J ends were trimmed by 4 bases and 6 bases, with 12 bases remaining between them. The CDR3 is CSVGRQGKTQYF. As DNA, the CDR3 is TGCAGCGTTGGTCGGCAGGGGAAGACCCAGTACTTC. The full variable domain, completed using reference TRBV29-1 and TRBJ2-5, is SAVISQKPSRDICQRGTSLTIQCQVDSQVTMMFWYRQQPGQSLTLIATANQGSEATYESGFVIDKFPISRPNLTFSTLTVSNMSPEDSSIYLCSVGRQGKTQYFGPGTRLLVL.

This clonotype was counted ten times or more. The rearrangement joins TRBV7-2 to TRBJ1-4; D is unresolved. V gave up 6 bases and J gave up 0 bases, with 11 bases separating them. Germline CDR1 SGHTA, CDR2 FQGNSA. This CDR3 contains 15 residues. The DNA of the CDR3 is TGTGCCAGCAGTGCCCGACGGGCAACTAATGAAAAACTGTTTTTT. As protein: CASSARRATNEKLFF.

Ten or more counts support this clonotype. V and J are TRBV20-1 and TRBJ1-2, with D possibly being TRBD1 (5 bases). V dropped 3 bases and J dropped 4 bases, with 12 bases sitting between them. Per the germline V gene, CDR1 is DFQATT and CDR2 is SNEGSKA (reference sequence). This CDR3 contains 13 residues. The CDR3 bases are TGCAGTGCTAGGGTTACAGGAGTCTATGGCTACACCTTC. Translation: CSARVTGVYGYTF.

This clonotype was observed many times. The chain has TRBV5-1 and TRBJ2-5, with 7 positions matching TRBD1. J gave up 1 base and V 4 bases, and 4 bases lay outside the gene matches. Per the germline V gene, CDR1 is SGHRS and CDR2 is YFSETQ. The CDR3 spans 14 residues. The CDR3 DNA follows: TGCGCCAGCAGCCAAGGACAGGTCCAAGAGACCCAGTACTTC. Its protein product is CASSQGQVQETQYF.

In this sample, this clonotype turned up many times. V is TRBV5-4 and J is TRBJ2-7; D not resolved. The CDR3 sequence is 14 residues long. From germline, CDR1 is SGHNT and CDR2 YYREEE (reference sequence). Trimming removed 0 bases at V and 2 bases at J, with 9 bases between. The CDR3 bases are TGTGCCAGCAGCTTGGAAGGGAAGCCCTACGAGCAGTACTTC. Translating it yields CASSLEGKPYEQYF.